Listed below are T cell receptor beta chains from one sample, sequenced in a study of blood T cell repertoires in COVID-19. The repertoire was sequenced with immunoSEQ multiplex PCR; TCRdb's copy has only in-frame clones and lacks some. The sample lists over 300,000 clones, approximately 83% occurring once. The sequenced material came from PBMCs or T cells enriched from blood (not recorded which). The receptor set was obtained from a man aged 25-45 years who had recovered from COVID-19. Both conserved end residues are trimmed from each CDR3.

v_call	cdr3_aa
TRBV30	ARETGFNYGYT
TRBV15	ATSRGVTPREKLF
TRBV29-1	SGTGGASEKLF
TRBV27	ASSLRGLNTEAF
TRBV25-1	ASSEYNSGVSGYEQY
TRBV5-4	ASSPGGQPYGYT
TRBV9	ASSVQAGGHGYT
TRBV5-4	ASRIDGVPGGYT
TRBV7-9	ASSPQGEKLF
TRBV10-3	AISESVGQGFHGYT
TRBV12-3/TRBV12-4	ASSLVGDTQY
TRBV11-2	ASSLHQAGMSEQY
TRBV28	ASRLPQSTEAF
TRBV20-1	SASEGGYGYT
TRBV3-1/TRBV3-2	ASSQDVDRVFVTSNQPQH
TRBV30	AWSHPAGNTIY
TRBV6-4	ASRGTGHRAKNIQY
TRBV6-5	ASSPSGDRGYGYT
TRBV12-3/TRBV12-4	ASSLTAGNTIY
TRBV9	ASSVRTGHTGELF
TRBV2	ASSEGWRPEAF
TRBV5-4	ASSPGGLAKNIQY
TRBV30	AWSVMGTGGDTIY
TRBV2	ASSPGGGSYNEQF
TRBV6-5	ASSGNYGYT
TRBV24-1	ATRSGQGANQPQH
TRBV4-3	ASSQETGTANYGYT
TRBV7-2	ASSPGLDRTLYGYT
TRBV5-4	ASSFTPIWKGVDSPLH
TRBV4-2	ASSQVRSQGETEAF
TRBV3-1/TRBV3-2	ASSQDGTGSSYNSPLH
TRBV11-1	ASSPTGQGFTEAF
TRBV4-1	ASSLEGLERGLYEQY
TRBV5-1	ASSLLTGRNTEAF
TRBV29-1	SVGDRAGNTIY
TRBV6-4	ASSTLAGGDYNEQF
TRBV6-5	ASSSWDLRSPLH
TRBV27	ASSPAGDRGRNTIY
TRBV7-9	ASSEGSQDGYT
TRBV2	ASSQGSGELF
TRBV27	ASSFLATDHYGYT
TRBV18	ASSPLQGRETQY
TRBV3-1/TRBV3-2	ASSQEVGGLF
TRBV30	AWNLNTEAF
TRBV12-3/TRBV12-4	ASRDTSDQPQH